The 21 T cell receptor beta chains in this list originate from one sample, sequenced in a study of T cell responses to AZD1222 COVID-19 vaccine. The data were produced by immunoSEQ multiplex PCR, yet TCRdb's version contains in-frame clones alone and is incomplete. The profile shows about 120,000 clones, around 84% of them singletons. The sample consisted of peripheral blood, taken 28 days after the second AZD1222 dose. The receptors shown here come from an adult who received the AZD1222 COVID-19 vaccine.

The V call is TRBV3-1 (or the pseudogene TRBV3-2), the J call TRBJ2-3; D not resolved. This CDR3 has 13 residues. V lost 0 bases and J lost 0, with 1 base in between. The germline V gene encodes CDR1 LGHDT and CDR2 YNNKEL (reference sequence). This chain's CDR3 is CASSQESTDTQYF. The CDR3 nucleotides read TGTGCCAGCAGCCAAGAAAGCACAGATACGCAGTATTTT.

The rearrangement links TRBV18 to TRBJ2-7; 11 bases map to TRBD1. The V gene end was trimmed by 3 bases and the J gene end by 4 bases; junction bases not matched to a gene: 2. CDR3 size: 14 residues. Per the germline V gene, CDR1 is KGHSH and CDR2 is LQKENI. For the CDR3, the DNA is TGTGCCAGCTCACCCGGGACAGGGGGTTACGAGCAGTACTTC. Protein sequence: CASSPGTGGYEQYF.

The J gene is TRBJ2-2, the V gene TRBV30, with D unresolved. Germline CDR1 is GTSNPN and CDR2 is SVGIG (reference sequence). CDR3 length: 14 residues. V was cut by 0 bases and J by 5 bases, with 10 bases left in between. The CDR3 DNA sequence: TGTGCCTGGAGTGTACTCGGTGTTACCGGGGAGCTGTTTTTT. Protein product: CAWSVLGVTGELFF.

The V gene is TRBV19, the J gene TRBJ2-3, with D possibly TRBD2 on 6 matching bases. Per the germline V gene, CDR1 is LNHDA and CDR2 is SQIVND (reference sequence). The CDR3 is 17 amino acids. V was shortened by 8 bases and J by 4 bases, with 25 bases between the two germline ends. The CDR3 sequence: CASARDTSYLSPDTQYF. The DNA of the CDR3 is TGTGCCAGTGCGCGGGATACGTCCTATCTTTCCCCAGATACGCAGTATTTT.

This chain uses TRBV5-1 with TRBJ1-2; perhaps TRBD1 as D (5 bases). The CDR3 totals 13 residues. Trimming removed 0 bases from V and 8 bases from J, with 11 bases in between. The V gene's germline CDR1 is SGHRS and CDR2 YFSETQ. The CDR3 here is CASSLVGREGYTF. CDR3 DNA sequence: TGCGCCAGCAGCTTGGTGGGCAGGGAAGGCTACACCTTC.

J is TRBJ2-5 and V is TRBV28; 7 bases line up with TRBD1. Germline V CDR1 and CDR2: MDHEN, SYDVKM. With V trimmed by 9 bases and J by 5 bases, 15 bases remained unmatched. The CDR3 is made up of 15 amino acids. CDR3: CASERDSVTWETQYF. The CDR3 DNA follows: TGTGCCAGTGAACGGGACAGTGTGACTTGGGAGACCCAGTACTTC.

The chain employs TRBV6-5 and TRBJ2-2, with D perhaps matching TRBD1 (5 bases). V was trimmed by 4 bases and J by 2 bases, leaving 11 bases between them. Germline values: CDR1 MNHEY, CDR2 SVGAGI. The CDR3 is 15 residues long. The CDR3 DNA reads TGTGCCAGCAGTTTAGAGACAGTAAACACCGGGGAGCTGTTTTTT. Protein sequence: CASSLETVNTGELFF.

V usage is TRBV7-2 and J usage is TRBJ1-2; the D gene is possibly TRBD1 (6 bases). V lost 1 base and J lost 2, with 11 bases in between. The CDR3 totals 15 residues. Germline assignment: CDR1 SGHTA and CDR2 FQGNSA. Written as DNA, the CDR3 is TGTGCCAGCAGCTTAGATGGACAGCCCAACTATGGCTACACCTTC. This sequence encodes CASSLDGQPNYGYTF.

The chain couples TRBV5-4 to TRBJ2-3; 12 nucleotides agree with TRBD2. This CDR3 has 17 residues. Unmatched junction bases numbered 6, after V lost 4 bases and J lost 0 bases. Germline-derived CDR1 and CDR2 are SGHNT and YYREEE (reference sequence). The CDR3 DNA follows: TGTGCCAGCAGCAGAGGACTAGCGGGGACCAGCACAGATACGCAGTATTTT. Its translation: CASSRGLAGTSTDTQYF.

The CDR3 region is CASSQRSRQSEVCNQPQHF. The DNA of the CDR3 is TGTGCCAGCAGCCAGAGGTCTCGGCAGTCCGAGGTTTGCAATCAGCCCCAGCATTTT. The chain employs TRBV3-1 (or the pseudogene TRBV3-2) and TRBJ1-5; D is unclear. The CDR3 has 19 residues. Trimming left V 3 bases short and J 2 bases short, with 23 bases between. Germline V CDR1 and CDR2: LGHDT, YNNKEL (reference sequence).

The V and J genes are TRBV12-5 and TRBJ2-2; D gene uncertain. The germline gives CDR1 LGHNT, CDR2 FRNRAP. This CDR3 is 14 amino acids long. The germline V and J ends were trimmed by 2 bases and 0 bases, with 4 bases remaining between them. DNA for the CDR3: TGTGCTAGTGGTTTGAGCCCGAACACCGGGGAGCTGTTTTTT. It translates to CASGLSPNTGELFF.

V usage is TRBV5-3 and J usage is TRBJ1-2, with TRBD1 identical over 9 bases. TRBV5-3 is marked as an open reading frame, function uncertain. V dropped 4 bases and J dropped 5; count of bases not matched to a gene: 6. CDR3 size: 14 residues. This chain's CDR3 is CARSPGTGWYGYTF. As DNA, the CDR3 is TGTGCCAGAAGCCCGGGGACAGGGTGGTATGGCTACACCTTC.

The chain carries TRBV19 and TRBJ1-1, with 7 bases that match TRBD1. Trimming cost V 5 bases and J 7 bases; bases outside gene matches: 7. In germline, CDR1 is LNHDA, CDR2 SQIVND (reference sequence). This CDR3 contains 13 residues. CDR3 nucleotides: TGTGCCAGTAGTGCTCGGGACAGCCGTGAAGCTTTCTTT. This codes for CASSARDSREAFF.

The chain couples TRBV5-1 to TRBJ2-6; a weak D match, TRBD1 (5 bases). Per germline, CDR1 SGHRS and CDR2 YFSETQ. V lost 0 bases and J 0 bases, leaving 7 bases between the germline ends. CDR3 size: 16 residues. CDR3 amino acids: CASSLGGSSGANVLTF. The CDR3, as DNA: TGCGCCAGCAGCTTGGGGGGCAGCTCTGGGGCCAACGTCCTGACTTTC. The whole variable domain, remainder taken from reference TRBV5-1 and TRBJ2-6, is KAGVTQTPRYLIKTRGQQVTLSCSPISGHRSVSWYQQTPGQGLQFLFEYFSETQRNKGNFPGRFSGRQFSNSRSEMNVSTLELGDSALYLCASSLGGSSGANVLTFGAGSRLTVL.

The chain recombines TRBV11-2 with TRBJ2-5; D is possibly TRBD2 (6 bases). The germline V gene encodes CDR1 SGHAT and CDR2 FQNNGV. The CDR3 consists of 15 residues. Deletions cut 3 bases from V and 2 bases from J, with 13 bases between. The CDR3 region is CASSFSYGGQETQYF. The CDR3 region has the DNA TGTGCCAGCAGCTTTTCATACGGGGGACAAGAGACCCAGTACTTC. The entire variable domain, with the rest obtained from reference TRBV11-2 and TRBJ2-5, is as follows: EAGVAQSPRYKIIEKRQSVAFWCNPISGHATLYWYQQILGQGPKLLIQFQNNGVVDDSQLPKDRFSAERLKGVDSTLKIQPAKLEDSAVYLCASSFSYGGQETQYFGPGTRLLVL.

Only one count was recorded for this clone. The V gene is TRBV27, the J gene TRBJ2-5; D is possibly TRBD1 (5 bases). Trimming took 7 bases from V and 4 from J, leaving 10 bases between them. Per the germline V gene, CDR1 is MNHEY and CDR2 is SMNVEV (reference sequence). The CDR3 covers 12 residues. The CDR3 loop reads CASTRQGETQYF. The CDR3 DNA sequence: TGTGCCAGCACAAGGCAGGGAGAGACCCAGTACTTC.

The chain uses TRBV7-2 and TRBJ1-6; D is uncertain. Per germline, CDR1 SGHTA and CDR2 FQGNSA. V lost 5 bases and J 10 bases, leaving 15 bases between the germline ends. The CDR3 sequence is 14 residues long. In DNA form, the CDR3 reads TGTGCCAGCAGCCCAGACAATTTTAGATCACCCCTCCACTTT. It codes for CASSPDNFRSPLHF.

This clone was found a few times. The chain links TRBV29-1 to TRBJ2-1; 8 bases are shared with TRBD1. The CDR3 extends over 14 amino acids. Per germline, CDR1 SQVTM and CDR2 ANQGSEA. Unmatched junction bases numbered 6, after V lost 6 bases and J lost 2 bases. Written as DNA, the CDR3 is TGCAGCGTCCATCAGGGGGCCACCTACAATGAGCAGTTCTTC. Its protein product is CSVHQGATYNEQFF.

This clone was seen only once. The genes are TRBV11-2 and TRBJ2-5; tentatively, D is TRBD2 (5 bases). Trimming left V 4 bases short and J 5 bases short, with 17 bases between. Germline V gene data show CDR1 as SGHAT and CDR2 as FQNNGV. The CDR3 runs to 15 residues. CDR3 in amino acids: CASSSIDEGLETQYF. DNA of the CDR3: TGTGCCAGCAGCTCCATAGACGAGGGATTGGAGACCCAGTACTTC.

This clone has only a few counts. CDR3 in amino acids: CASSPPSGSPYEQYF. The CDR3 nucleotides are TGTGCCAGCAGTCCGCCTAGCGGGAGCCCCTACGAGCAGTACTTC. The genes are TRBV28 and TRBJ2-7; 10 bases are a match to TRBD2. CDR1 is MDHEN, CDR2 SYDVKM, per germline. CDR3 length equals 15 residues. V shed 5 bases and J 2 bases; nucleotides not matched to a gene: 6. The variable domain in full, with the rest retrieved from reference TRBV28 and TRBJ2-7, is DVKVTQSSRYLVKRTGEKVFLECVQDMDHENMFWYRQDPGLGLRLIYFSYDVKMKEKGDIPEGYSVSREKKERFSLILESASTNQTSMYLCASSPPSGSPYEQYFGPGTRLTVT.

J is TRBJ2-4 and V is TRBV15, with D possibly matching TRBD1 (5 bases). V was trimmed by 2 bases and J by 7 bases, leaving 21 bases between them. CDR1 LNHNV and CDR2 YYDKDF come from the germline V gene (reference sequence). CDR3 length: 17 amino acids. CDR3 loop: CATSRLGHPKGLNIQYF. The DNA of the CDR3 is TGTGCCACCAGCAGACTTGGACACCCTAAGGGGTTGAACATTCAGTACTTC.